This passage covers 17 T cell receptor beta chains from one sample sequenced in a study of control samples from healthy donors and cancer patients. The table came from immunoSEQ multiplex PCR; TCRdb's copy has only in-frame clones and leaves some out. The sample has 260,000 or so clones, around 79% seen once. Sequencing input: PBMCs. All receptors come from a woman aged 60 to 75 with lung cancer.

The chain has TRBV6-6 and TRBJ1-6; 9 nucleotides match TRBD1. Looked up from germline, CDR1 is MNHNY and CDR2 is SVGAGI (reference sequence). The CDR3 covers 15 residues. J was trimmed by 9 bases and V by 6 bases; bases with no gene match: 9. The CDR3 spells CASSRDGTGSSPLHF. CDR3 DNA sequence: TGTGCCAGCAGCCGCGACGGGACAGGGAGTTCACCCCTCCACTTT.

Only a few counts were recorded for this clone. This chain links TRBV4-1 with TRBJ1-3; no reliable D call. The V end was cut by 0 bases, the J end by 0 bases, with 9 bases between. CDR1 MGHRA and CDR2 YSYEKL come from the germline V gene. The CDR3 spans 16 residues. CDR3 sequence (DNA): TGCGCCAGCAGCCAAGATAGTACCTTCTCTGGAAACACCATATATTTT. As protein: CASSQDSTFSGNTIYF.

DNA for the CDR3: TGTGCCAGTAGTATAGGGGCTTCCTACGAGCAGTACTTC. It translates to CASSIGASYEQYF. The gene calls are TRBV19 and TRBJ2-7; D remains ambiguous. V lost 1 base and J lost 1, with 5 bases in between. The length of the CDR3 is 13 residues. Germline loops: CDR1 LNHDA, CDR2 SQIVND (reference sequence).

This clone was seen repeatedly, ten times or more. J is TRBJ2-3 and V is TRBV2; 12 nucleotides match TRBD2. From germline, CDR1 is SNHLY and CDR2 FYNNEI. The CDR3 runs 22 residues. The trim removed 1 base at V and 0 bases at J, leaving 17 bases unmatched. The CDR3 loop reads CASSEGFGLAGKRLPSTDTQYF. The CDR3 DNA follows: TGTGCCAGCAGTGAAGGATTCGGACTAGCGGGGAAAAGGCTACCTAGCACAGATACGCAGTATTTT.

The chain couples TRBV2 to TRBJ2-1; no definite D call. CDR1 and CDR2 (germline): SNHLY, FYNNEI. CDR3 length: 12 amino acids. The ends were cut back, 6 bases at V and 4 bases at J, with 7 bases in the middle. CDR3 bases: TGTGCCAGCAGCTACGAGTACAATGAGCAGTTCTTC. Translating it yields CASSYEYNEQFF.

This clone has just one count. The V gene is TRBV5-1, the J gene TRBJ2-7; D remains ambiguous. The length of the CDR3 is 15 residues. Germline lookup yields CDR1 SGHRS and CDR2 YFSETQ. Deletions cut 0 bases from V and 2 bases from J, with 12 bases between. CDR3 nucleotides: TGCGCCAGCAGCTTGGGGCAGCCAGGCACCTACGAGCAGTACTTC. It translates to CASSLGQPGTYEQYF.

V and J are TRBV29-1 and TRBJ2-5; TRBD1 agrees at 8 bases. The CDR3 spans 14 residues. Germline values: CDR1 SQVTM, CDR2 ANQGSEA. After removal of 4 bases from V and 5 bases from J, the junction contained 9 bases not matched to a gene. The CDR3 reads CSVAGQGAKETQYF. The CDR3 DNA is TGCAGCGTTGCCGGACAGGGCGCAAAGGAGACCCAGTACTTC.

The chain couples TRBV14 to TRBJ1-1; no reliable D call. The germline V gene has CDR1 SGHDN and CDR2 FVKESK. With 1 base removed from V and 10 bases from J, the gap between germline ends came to 16 bases. This CDR3 is built from 14 residues. CDR3 sequence (DNA): TGTGCCAGCAGCCAAGGGGGAAACACGATGATAGCTTTCTTT. Protein sequence: CASSQGGNTMIAFF. Using reference TRBV14 and TRBJ1-1 for the parts outside the CDR3, the full variable domain is EAGVTQFPSHSVIEKGQTVTLRCDPISGHDNLYWYRRVMGKEIKFLLHFVKESKQDESGMPNNRFLAERTGGTYSTLKVQPAELEDSGVYFCASSQGGNTMIAFFGQGTRLTVV.

CDR3 loop: CASSSAGGDRDGYTF. DNA for the CDR3: TGTGCCAGCAGCAGCGCGGGGGGCGATCGTGATGGCTACACCTTC. The chain links TRBV21-1 to TRBJ1-2. TRBV21-1 is assigned pseudogene status. The CDR3 totals 15 residues.

This clone was counted a single time. This rearrangement joins TRBV7-2 to TRBJ2-7; TRBD2 agrees at 12 bases. The germline V gene encodes CDR1 SGHTA and CDR2 FQGNSA. After removal of 8 bases from V and 3 bases from J, the junction contained 2 bases not matched to a gene. This CDR3 spans 13 amino acids. The CDR3 nucleotides are TGTGCCAGCGCGACTAGCGGGGGCTACGAGCAGTACTTC. Its translation: CASATSGGYEQYF.

The chain joins TRBV25-1 to TRBJ2-1; perhaps TRBD2 as D (7 bases). V lost 6 bases and J 0 bases, leaving 18 bases between the germline ends. Per the germline V gene, CDR1 is MGHDK and CDR2 is SYGVNS. The CDR3 consists of 17 residues. CDR3 sequence (DNA): TGTGCCAGCAGCCACCCGGGGGGAGGGGGCTCCTACAATGAGCAGTTCTTC. Translating it yields CASSHPGGGGSYNEQFF.

The rearrangement uses TRBV6-5 and TRBJ2-7, with 11 bases aligning to TRBD2. The CDR3 contains 14 residues. The junction had 4 bases not matched to a gene; V was cut back by 7 bases and J by 2 bases. CDR1 and CDR2 from the germline V gene are MNHEY and SVGAGI. The CDR3 bases are TGTGCCAGCACCAAGACTAGCGGGACCTACGAGCAGTACTTC. Its protein is CASTKTSGTYEQYF.

The rearrangement uses TRBV5-4 and TRBJ2-2; no reliable D call. The CDR3 is made up of 12 amino acids. The germline V gene encodes CDR1 SGHNT and CDR2 YYREEE (reference sequence). V lost 2 bases and J lost 7, with 6 bases in between. For the CDR3, the DNA is TGTGCCAGCAGCTTTAAGGGCGGGGAGCTGTTTTTT. This encodes CASSFKGGELFF.

This chain joins TRBV5-1 and TRBJ2-5, with TRBD2 matching 8 bases. Germline V gene lookup returns CDR1 SGHRS and CDR2 YFSETQ. With V trimmed by 0 bases and J by 0 bases, 1 base remained unmatched. This CDR3 region has 15 residues. The DNA for the CDR3 is TGCGCCAGCAGCTTGGGAGCGGGAGACCAAGAGACCCAGTACTTC. Translating it yields CASSLGAGDQETQYF.

CDR3 bases: TGTGCCAGCAGGCACGGGACAGGGGGCTTGAGGGAGACTGAAGCTTTCTTT. Translated: CASRHGTGGLRETEAFF. This chain links TRBV27 with TRBJ1-1; TRBD1 matches at 12 bases. V shed 6 bases and J 5 bases; nucleotides not matched to a gene: 13. The germline gives CDR1 MNHEY, CDR2 SMNVEV (reference sequence). The CDR3 is made up of 17 amino acids.

This clone appeared a single time. The gene calls are TRBV2 and TRBJ1-5; tentative D call: TRBD1 (5 bases). The germline gives CDR1 SNHLY, CDR2 FYNNEI. Trimming removed 7 bases at V and 6 bases at J, with 25 bases between. CDR3 size: 17 residues. The CDR3 DNA sequence: TGTGCCAGCACTCCGTCCGGGGACCTTACGAGTAGTCAGCCCCAGCATTTT. Translation gives CASTPSGDLTSSQPQHF.

This chain connects TRBV5-1 to TRBJ2-2; either TRBD1 or TRBD2 may fit D (5 bases each). V was pared by 0 bases and J by 4 bases, with 10 bases between. Germline assignment: CDR1 SGHRS and CDR2 YFSETQ. The CDR3 is 15 amino acids. The CDR3 nucleotides are TGCGCCAGCAGCTTGGATGGGGGAACCACCGGGGAGCTGTTTTTT. Protein product: CASSLDGGTTGELFF.